This T cell receptor beta chain came from a study of CXCR3-negative and CXCR3-positive naive CD8 T cells. Details on this clonotype: Its cognate antigen is unknown.

Preparation of TRB cDNA libraries relied on 5' RACE carrying UMI labels. TCRdb re-called the 5' RACE reads; one entry per CDR3 protein, DNA not given. This table holds approximately 120,000 distinct CDR3 sequences. The CDR3 sequence is 16 residues long. The germline gives CDR1 LGHNA, CDR2 YSLEER. The study sorted every CD8+ T cell subset in triplicate at hundreds of thousands of cells each. Naive CD8+ T cells showed CD45RO-CCR7+CD27+CD95-. The study, taken as a whole, reports: Both naive subsets, CXCR3-negative and CXCR3-positive, displayed similar TRBV-TRBJ usage, unlike memory cells. CXCR3-positive naive cells had TRB CDR3s that were more hydrophobic than CXCR3-negative naive cells had.

This TCR was recovered from a human donor in good health. Some clones in this sample may be carry-over from other donors' samples. The source material was naive CXCR3+ CD8+ T cells from blood. Subset meaning: CD45RO-CCR7+CD27+CD95- naive CD8+ T cells expressing CXCR3 (TNR3+). The rearrangement links TRBV4-3 to TRBJ2-3; TCRdb names TRBD1, which stays unverified in the absence of DNA. The CDR3 sequence is CASSAGTAPSTDTQYF.